The sequence of this T cell receptor (beta chain) was determined in a study of response to subunit inactivated influenza vaccine. CDR3 length: 14 amino acids. The germline V gene encodes CDR1 LGHDT and CDR2 YNNKEL (reference sequence). V shed 4 bases and J shed 8 bases, with 17 bases lying between them. This clonotype was detected a few times. Its antigen remains unknown. General study findings and limits: Authors proposed each seasonal influenza vaccination draws in few new T cells.

From the RT-PCR reads, TCRdb called clonotypes with MiXCR, one entry per CDR3 protein. The profile shows about 780,000 distinct CDR3 sequences, 15% to 20% of them singletons. The rearrangement uses TRBV3-1 and TRBJ1-1, with a tentative D call TRBD1 (5 bases). The TCR originated in a man aged 45-65 years who received an inactivated influenza vaccine. Sequences were derived from PBMCs from blood, sampled roughly 5 days after vaccination. The CDR3 loop reads CASSPGRRGAEAFF. CDR3 bases: TGTGCCAGCAGCCCAGGCCGGAGGGGTGCGGAAGCTTTCTTT.